A selection of T cell receptor beta chains follows, all from one sample in a study of spatial heterogeneity in lung cancer. TCRdb independently ran MiXCR on the 5' RACE reads; one entry per CDR3 protein. The sample has approximately 20,000 distinct CDR3 sequences, roughly 4.5% seen once; the top ten hold 6.5% to 9%. Sample: PBMCs, taken at surgery. The receptor source for this set is a male donor with early-stage non-small cell lung cancer. Each CDR3 is given with its conserved first and last residue. Fields, in order: J gene, V gene, clone size, D gene, CDR3 DNA, CDR3 protein. A D gene is named only where the DNA matches it firmly. Part of the rows lack a size; the others show once, few, many or a class for expanded clones.

TRBJ2-3	TRBV15	many	NA	TGTGCCACCAGCAGAGCTCGACAGGCCGAAGATACGCAGTATTTT	CATSRARQAEDTQYF
TRBJ2-1	TRBV5-4	NA	NA	TGTGCCAGCAGCTTGACGCCCGGTGATCTGAGCTCCTACAATGAGCAGTTCTTC	CASSLTPGDLSSYNEQFF
TRBJ2-5	TRBV5-8	many	NA	TGTGCCAGCAGCCCCCAGGTTGGGCGGAAGGAGACCCAGTACTTC	CASSPQVGRKETQYF
TRBJ2-7	TRBV4-2	many	TRBD2	TGTGCCAGCACCCAACAACTAGCGGGGGGGTACGAGCAGTACTTC	CASTQQLAGGYEQYF
TRBJ2-6	TRBV20-1	NA	NA	TGCAGTGCTACGACAGCGAGCTCTGGGGCCAACGTCCTGACTTTC	CSATTASSGANVLTF
TRBJ2-1	TRBV7-3	few	NA	TGTGCCAGCAGCTTAATACAGGGACGAGGAAATGAGCAGTTCTTC	CASSLIQGRGNEQFF
TRBJ2-7	TRBV6-2/TRBV6-3	many	TRBD2	TGTGCCAGCACTTTTAGCGGGAGCCCCTACGAGCAGTACTTC	CASTFSGSPYEQYF
TRBJ2-1	TRBV4-3	NA	NA	TGCGCCAGCAGCCAAGACCGGACGGCCTCCTACAATGAGCAGTTCTTC	CASSQDRTASYNEQFF
TRBJ1-6	TRBV30	many	NA	TGTGCCTGGAGTGTTTTCCTAGTGAGCTCCTATAATTCACCCCTCCACTTT	CAWSVFLVSSYNSPLHF
TRBJ1-6	TRBV20-1	few	NA	TGCAGTGCTAGAATTCAGGACAGCCAAAATTCACCCCTCCACTTT	CSARIQDSQNSPLHF
TRBJ1-1	TRBV2	many	NA	TGTGCCAGCATTCCAGGGACTCCCACTGAAGCTTTCTTT	CASIPGTPTEAFF
TRBJ2-5	TRBV7-6	few	TRBD2	TGTGCCAGCAGCTTAGAACTAGCGGGAGTGAAGACCCAGTACTTC	CASSLELAGVKTQYF
TRBJ2-3	TRBV18	NA	NA	TGTGCCAGCTCACCACCGGTAGCCACAGATACGCAGTATTTT	CASSPPVATDTQYF
TRBJ2-7	TRBV19	few	NA	TGTGCCAGTACCCCACGGGGGGCAGCCGACTACGAGCAGTACTTC	CASTPRGAADYEQYF
TRBJ2-7	TRBV18	many	NA	TGTGCCAGCTCACCATCCCGGGACGAGCAGTACTTC	CASSPSRDEQYF
TRBJ2-3	TRBV4-2	medium-sized	TRBD2	TGTGCCAGCAGCCAAAGGACTAGCGGCACAGATACGCAGTATTTT	CASSQRTSGTDTQYF
TRBJ2-7	TRBV6-2/TRBV6-3	few	NA	TGTGCCAGCAGCCCCAGCTACTTGGGGCAGTACTTC	CASSPSYLGQYF
TRBJ2-1	TRBV5-5	many	TRBD2	TGTGCCAGCAGCTTGGCGACTAGCGGCTACAATGAGCAGTTCTTC	CASSLATSGYNEQFF
TRBJ2-5	TRBV6-5	NA	NA	TGTGCCAGCAGTTACGGTTCCCACCAAGAGACCCAGTACTTC	CASSYGSHQETQYF
TRBJ2-7	TRBV6-5	many	NA	TGTGCCAGCAGTCCCGGACCGACTCCCTACGAGCAGTACTTC	CASSPGPTPYEQYF
TRBJ1-2	TRBV5-1	many	NA	TGCGCCAGCAGCTTGAAGGCAGGGGCTGACTATGGCTACACCTTC	CASSLKAGADYGYTF
TRBJ1-3	TRBV6-5	many	NA	TGTGCCAGCAGTTACGATTCCCGGGCAGAACTATACTCTGGAAACACCATATATTTT	CASSYDSRAELYSGNTIYF
TRBJ1-2	TRBV29-1	many	TRBD1	TGCAGCGTTGAAGATCCGGACAGGGGCCTCTATGGCTACACCTTC	CSVEDPDRGLYGYTF
TRBJ1-1	TRBV27	many	NA	TGTGCCAGCAGTTTATGGAACCAGGGGAACACTGAAGCTTTCTTT	CASSLWNQGNTEAFF
TRBJ2-3	TRBV20-1	few	TRBD2	TGCAGTGCTAGAGATCTGAGGGAGGGCCGAGAAGATACGCAGTATTTT	CSARDLREGREDTQYF
TRBJ1-1	TRBV6-1	few	NA	TGTGCCAGCAGGAGGACCGAGAACACTGAAGCTTTCTTT	CASRRTENTEAFF
TRBJ1-2	TRBV12-3/TRBV12-4	NA	TRBD1	TGTGCCAGCAGTAAACAGGGGGCAGGTGGCTACACCTTC	CASSKQGAGGYTF
TRBJ2-7	TRBV6-6	few	NA	TGTGCCACTGGATCTGGGCATAAGCAGTACTTC	CATGSGHKQYF
TRBJ1-1	TRBV7-8	NA	NA	TGTGCCAGCAGCTTAGGGCAGAGCCTGAACACTGAAGCTTTCTTT	CASSLGQSLNTEAFF